This T cell receptor (beta chain) originates from a study of Ad26.COV2.S vaccination and SARS-CoV-2 variants. Study summary: In the study, Ad26.COV2.S was injected intramuscularly once, or twice 56 days apart.

Note on this clone: Its matching antigen is unknown.

Treatment defined: around 19 received Ad26.COV2.S at low or high dose, single or two shots; several received placebo; per-sample allocation not given. Day 63 following the first vaccine or placebo injection was when the samples were taken. The vaccine antigen was prefusion-stabilized Wuhan SARS-CoV-2 spike. Trimming stripped 0 bases from V and 2 bases from J, with 12 bases between. CDR1 SGDLS and CDR2 YYNGEE come from the germline V gene. The CDR3 is 15 residues long. Generated by immunoSEQ multiplex PCR, the TCRdb table keeps only in-frame clones and is missing some. This sample carries 300,000 to 400,000 clones, 88% of them seen once, and the ten largest clones take 6.4%. General study findings and limits: Reported findings describe substantial breadth in spike-specific CD8+ and CD4+ T cell responses following vaccination. Analyses that measured TCR breadth and depth may have underestimated total T cell responses.

The sequence came from a person aged 18-60 years who received the Ad26.COV2.S COVID-19 vaccine or a placebo. Sequencing was performed on peripheral blood, taken in a trial of Ad26.COV2.S vaccine versus placebo. This chain connects TRBV9 to TRBJ2-7, with D hard to call. The CDR3 region is CASSVGSGRAYEQYF. The CDR3 DNA sequence: TGTGCCAGCAGCGTAGGTTCGGGCAGAGCCTACGAGCAGTACTTC. The variable domain in full, completed from reference TRBV9 and TRBJ2-7, reads DSGVTQTPKHLITATGQRVTLRCSPRSGDLSVYWYQQSLDQGLQFLIQYYNGEERAKGNILERFSAQQFPDLHSELNLSSLELGDSALYFCASSVGSGRAYEQYFGPGTRLTVT.